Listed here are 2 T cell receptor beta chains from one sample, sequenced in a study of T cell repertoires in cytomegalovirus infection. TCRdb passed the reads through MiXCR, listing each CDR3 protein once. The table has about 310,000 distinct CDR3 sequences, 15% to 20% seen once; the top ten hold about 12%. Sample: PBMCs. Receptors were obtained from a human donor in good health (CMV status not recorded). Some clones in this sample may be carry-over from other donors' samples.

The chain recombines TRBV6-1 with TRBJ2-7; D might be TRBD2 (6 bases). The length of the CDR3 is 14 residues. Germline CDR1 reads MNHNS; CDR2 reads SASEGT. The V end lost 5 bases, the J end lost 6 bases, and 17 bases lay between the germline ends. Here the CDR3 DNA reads TGTGCCAGCAGTCTCAGGCGGGGCTCCGTCGAGCAGTACTTC. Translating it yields CASSLRRGSVEQYF.

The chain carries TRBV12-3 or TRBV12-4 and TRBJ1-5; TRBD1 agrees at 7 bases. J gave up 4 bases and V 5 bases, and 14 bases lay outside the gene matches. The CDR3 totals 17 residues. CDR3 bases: TGTGCCAGCAGTCGTGGTACGACAGGGTCCCTTAATCAGCCCCAGCATTTT. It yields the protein CASSRGTTGSLNQPQHF.